The 16 T cell receptor beta chains reported below all come from one sample, sequenced in a study of T cells in Graves' hyperthyroidism and ophthalmopathy (dated by TCRdb to 2018 to 2020). The library was produced with multiplex PCR. Sequencing relied on an Illumina HiSeq 2000. Amplification of TCR beta CDR3 regions was carried out from RNA transcripts. The first round of RT-PCR for the TCR CDR3 was performed with the HTBI primer set and the Qiagen OneStep RT-PCR kit. TCRdb reprocessed the public reads (quality trimming at Q25 with fastp, clone calling with MiXCR) and kept in-frame beta chains. Each CDR3 protein appears once, grouped with its most common genes and DNA. Present in this sample are a few hundred thousand distinct CDR3 sequences, under 20% of which were seen just once. Around two fifths of the sample lies in the top ten. Input material: blood. These receptors originate from a man younger than 35 with Graves' ophthalmopathy.

The chain has TRBV15 and TRBJ2-6; 9 bases match TRBD1. The CDR3 covers 16 residues. Germline trimming cut 6 bases from V and 1 base from J; bases unmatched to any gene: 4. The germline CDR1 and CDR2 sequences are LNHNV and YYDKDF (reference sequence). The CDR3 loop is CATRGQGLSGANVLTF. CDR3 coding DNA: TGTGCCACCAGGGGACAGGGTCTTTCTGGGGCCAACGTCCTGACTTTC.

This clonotype was found many times. The V and J genes are TRBV6-1 and TRBJ2-5, with TRBD2 matching over 8 bases. V dropped 11 bases and J dropped 2; count of bases not matched to a gene: 10. In germline, CDR1 is MNHNS, CDR2 SASEGT. There are 14 residues in the CDR3. In nucleotides, the CDR3 is TGTGCCTGCGGGGGGCTAGCCGTGCAAGAGACCCAGTACTTC. Protein sequence: CACGGLAVQETQYF.

This clonotype has at least ten counts. This chain uses TRBV20-1 with TRBJ1-5, with D uncertain. Trimming took off 7 bases at V and 4 bases at J, with 17 bases between the two ends. This CDR3 comprises 14 residues. Germline CDR1 is DFQATT and CDR2 is SNEGSKA (reference sequence). The CDR3 sequence is CSVHSVGLNQPQHF. The CDR3 DNA sequence: TGCAGTGTCCATTCAGTGGGTCTTAATCAGCCCCAGCATTTT.

This clonotype was seen repeatedly, ten times or more. The gene calls are TRBV12-3 or TRBV12-4 and TRBJ1-6; D uncertain. V was trimmed by 5 bases and J by 10 bases, leaving 15 bases between them. The CDR3 extends over 14 amino acids. CDR3 region: CASSLSGSGSPLHF. For the CDR3, the DNA is TGTGCCAGCAGTCTCTCGGGGTCGGGCTCACCCCTCCACTTT.

This clonotype was counted at least ten times. This chain joins TRBV19 and TRBJ1-2; 7 nucleotides match TRBD1. The CDR3 loop spans 13 amino acids. From germline, CDR1 is LNHDA and CDR2 SQIVND (reference sequence). The trim removed 10 bases at V and 4 bases at J, leaving 9 bases unmatched. This CDR3 is CATKTGIGYGYTF. CDR3 in DNA: TGTGCCACCAAGACAGGGATCGGCTATGGCTACACCTTC.

This clonotype was seen a handful of times. The gene calls are TRBV29-1 and TRBJ1-4; TRBD1 agrees at 10 bases. The CDR3 is 13 amino acids. Germline CDR1 is SQVTM and CDR2 is ANQGSEA. V lost 5 bases and J lost 8; bases outside the gene matches: 5. In nucleotides, the CDR3 is TGCAGCGTTACCGACAGGGGGCGAGAAAAACTGTTTTTT. This gives the protein CSVTDRGREKLFF.

The chain uses TRBV10-3 and TRBJ2-1; the match to TRBD2 covers 10 bases. Trimming cost V 2 bases and J 5 bases; bases outside gene matches: 3. This CDR3 has 15 residues. CDR1 and CDR2 (germline): ENHRY, SYGVKD. The CDR3 nucleotides read TGTGCCATCAGTGAGACTAGCGGGGAGGACAATGAGCAGTTCTTC. Its protein product is CAISETSGEDNEQFF.

The chain has TRBV27 and TRBJ1-2; D might be TRBD1 (6 bases). Germline-derived CDR1 and CDR2 are MNHEY and SMNVEV (reference sequence). There are 11 residues in the CDR3. The V gene lost 8 bases and the J gene lost 8 bases, with 12 bases spanning the gap. CDR3 DNA: TGTGCCAGCGGAGGGGGTTACGGCTACACCTTC. Protein sequence: CASGGGYGYTF.

This clonotype was counted many times. The J gene is TRBJ2-7, the V gene TRBV27; a weak D match, TRBD1 (5 bases). Germline CDR1 reads MNHEY; CDR2 reads SMNVEV (reference sequence). Trimming left V 3 bases short and J 0 bases short, with 12 bases between. This CDR3 region has 15 residues. The CDR3 nucleotides are TGTGCCAGCAGTTTGTCCAGGGTAAGCTCCTACGAGCAGTACTTC. Protein product: CASSLSRVSSYEQYF.

The V gene is TRBV6-6, the J gene TRBJ2-3, with a possible D match to TRBD1 (7 bases). V lost 2 bases and J lost 3, with 18 bases in between. Germline CDR1 reads MNHNY; CDR2 reads SVGAGI (reference sequence). The CDR3 is made up of 17 amino acids. The CDR3 region has the DNA TGTGCCAGCAGTTACCACCGCCGACAGGGAGGAACAGATACGCAGTATTTT. It yields the protein CASSYHRRQGGTDTQYF.

This chain links TRBV15 with TRBJ2-7, with TRBD2 identical over 7 bases. CDR1 is LNHNV and CDR2 is YYDKDF in the germline V gene (reference sequence). The V gene end was trimmed by 3 bases and the J gene end by 2 bases; junction bases not matched to a gene: 10. This CDR3 region has 16 residues. The CDR3 is CATSSERGRRPYEQYF. The CDR3 DNA reads TGTGCCACCAGCAGTGAGCGGGGCAGGAGGCCCTACGAGCAGTACTTC.

The chain uses TRBV9 and TRBJ2-3, with 8 bases matching TRBD2. CDR3 length: 16 amino acids. The ends lost 1 base at V and 1 base at J; junction bases unmatched: 5. Germline values: CDR1 SGDLS, CDR2 YYNGEE. The CDR3 region has the DNA TGTGCCAGCAGCGTACGGGGGGGCGAGGGCACAGATACGCAGTATTTT. It specifies CASSVRGGEGTDTQYF.

The J gene is TRBJ2-7, the V gene TRBV20-1; D unclear. The CDR3 spans 13 residues. Germline CDR1 and CDR2: DFQATT and SNEGSKA (reference sequence). Trimming left V 6 bases short and J 0 bases short, with 12 bases between. The DNA of the CDR3 is TGCAGTGCAAGACACACGATCTCCTACGAGCAGTACTTC. Amino acids: CSARHTISYEQYF.

The rearrangement joins TRBV24-1 to TRBJ2-6, with 8 bases matching TRBD1. CDR1 is KGHDR and CDR2 is SFDVKD in the germline V gene. The CDR3 is 16 amino acids. V shed 7 bases and J 1 base; nucleotides not matched to a gene: 5. The CDR3 loop reads CATSPRGRSGANVLTF. CDR3 sequence (DNA): TGTGCCACCAGCCCCAGGGGGCGGTCTGGGGCCAACGTCCTGACTTTC.

This clonotype was observed at least ten times. The gene calls are TRBV5-1 and TRBJ1-1; 7 positions agree with TRBD1. Germline V lookup: CDR1 SGHRS, CDR2 YFSETQ. Germline trimming cut 4 bases from V and 3 bases from J; bases unmatched to any gene: 6. The CDR3 length is 14 residues. The chain's CDR3 is CASSIDRVDTEAFF. In nucleotides, the CDR3 is TGCGCCAGCAGCATTGACAGGGTGGACACTGAAGCTTTCTTT.

The rearrangement uses TRBV3-1 and TRBJ2-7; D possibly corresponds to TRBD1 (5 bases). The V and J ends lost 1 base and 6 bases respectively, with 16 bases between them. Germline CDR1 and CDR2: LGHDT and YNNKEL (reference sequence). There are 15 residues in the CDR3. The CDR3 is CASSQARDIYGEQYF. CDR3 bases: TGTGCCAGCAGCCAAGCCAGGGATATTTATGGCGAGCAGTACTTC.